A single sample gave rise to the 32 T cell receptor beta chains below, sequenced in a study of CD8 T cells in ankylosing spondylitis. TCRdb analysed the 5' RACE reads with MiXCR anew, one entry per CDR3 protein. Here the sample spans 150,000 to 250,000 distinct CDR3 sequences, around 13% being singletons. Sample: blood, either unsorted or a sorted T cell fraction (not recorded which). The receptors come from a male donor with ankylosing spondylitis or in good health (not recorded which).

This clonotype came up a few times. V gene TRBV6-5 combines with J gene TRBJ2-1, with 11 nucleotides matching TRBD2. V dropped 4 bases and J dropped 0; count of bases not matched to a gene: 5. This CDR3 comprises 17 residues. The germline gives CDR1 MNHEY, CDR2 SVGAGI. The CDR3 DNA sequence: TGTGCCAGCAGTTGGGATAGCGGGGGGGCCTCCTACAATGAGCAGTTCTTC. Translation: CASSWDSGGASYNEQFF.

This clonotype was picked up a small number of times. The chain employs TRBV11-2 and TRBJ2-5; a possible D gene is TRBD2 (6 bases). The CDR3 contains 16 residues. V lost 2 bases and J 0 bases, leaving 13 bases between the germline ends. The germline CDR1 and CDR2 sequences are SGHAT and FQNNGV. DNA for the CDR3: TGTGCCAGCAGCTTATCCGGGACTCTGTACCAAGAGACCCAGTACTTC. Residues: CASSLSGTLYQETQYF.

This rearrangement joins TRBV7-8 to TRBJ2-7, with unresolved D. Germline lookup yields CDR1 SGHVS and CDR2 FQNEAQ. CDR3 length: 14 residues. V was cut by 1 base and J by 3 bases, with 10 bases left in between. CDR3 nucleotide sequence: TGTGCCAGCAGCTTAGAGGGTACTGTCTACGAGCAGTACTTC. It specifies CASSLEGTVYEQYF. Looking up the rest from reference TRBV7-8 and TRBJ2-7 gives the full variable domain: GAGVSQSPRYKVAKRGQDVALRCDPISGHVSLFWYQQALGQGPEFLTYFQNEAQLDKSGLPSDRFFAERPEGSVSTLKIQRTQQEDSAVYLCASSLEGTVYEQYFGPGTRLTVT.

The table lists this clonotype with a few counts. V is TRBV6-1 and J is TRBJ1-2; D gene ambiguous. V lost 7 bases and J 1 base, leaving 16 bases between the germline ends. CDR3 size: 15 residues. CDR1 MNHNS and CDR2 SASEGT come from the germline V gene. The CDR3 nucleotides are TGTGCCAGCACGCCGGCTGGCGGCATTAACTATGGCTACACCTTC. It specifies CASTPAGGINYGYTF.

This clonotype was observed a few times. This chain links TRBV2 with TRBJ2-1; the match to TRBD2 covers 13 bases. The CDR3 sequence is 15 residues long. After removal of 11 bases from V and 7 bases from J, the junction contained 11 bases not matched to a gene. CDR1 is SNHLY and CDR2 is FYNNEI in the germline V gene. The CDR3 DNA reads TGTGCCCGACTACCAGGGACTAGCGGGGTAAATGAGCAGTTCTTC. Encoded protein: CARLPGTSGVNEQFF.

A few counts support this clonotype. As DNA, the CDR3 is TGCGCCAGCAGCTTGGCGCAGGTTCGCTACAATGAGCAGTTCTTC. Amino acid sequence: CASSLAQVRYNEQFF. The chain has TRBV5-1 and TRBJ2-1; D is unclear. Germline-derived CDR1 and CDR2 are SGHRS and YFSETQ. CDR3 size: 15 residues. V was shortened by 0 bases and J by 3 bases, with 10 bases between the two germline ends.

V and J are TRBV20-1 and TRBJ2-1; 11 positions match TRBD2. V shed 6 bases, J shed 8 bases, and the junction held 9 bases outside the gene matches. CDR3 length: 14 amino acids. Germline CDR1 reads DFQATT; CDR2 reads SNEGSKA (reference sequence). Here the CDR3 reads CSALLAGVRDEQFF. The CDR3 DNA follows: TGCAGTGCCCTACTAGCGGGAGTAAGAGATGAGCAGTTCTTC.

The sample holds many counts of this clonotype. This chain connects TRBV12-3 or TRBV12-4 to TRBJ2-1; TRBD2 matches 8 bases. The CDR3 length is 15 residues. V shed 3 bases, J shed 8 bases, and the junction held 9 bases outside the gene matches. The CDR3 region has the DNA TGTGCCAGCAGTTTCGAGCGGGAGAGGGCAGATGAGCAGTTCTTC. The encoded protein is CASSFERERADEQFF.

This clonotype was counted between two and nine times. This sequence joins TRBV27 and TRBJ1-1, with 7 bases that match TRBD1. Germline lookup yields CDR1 MNHEY and CDR2 SMNVEV (reference sequence). V lost 7 bases and J lost 0; bases outside the gene matches: 5. The CDR3 runs 14 residues. CDR3 nucleotides: TGTGCCAGCAACACAGGGGTTATGAACACTGAAGCTTTCTTT. Translation: CASNTGVMNTEAFF.

As for this clonotype: The junction and the germline gene differ at one end; a read error may be behind it. This chain links TRBV30 with TRBJ2-7, with a possible D match to TRBD1 (6 bases). CDR3 length: 11 residues. The germline gives CDR1 GTSNPN, CDR2 SVGIG (reference sequence). The CDR3 loop is CAWSVGGELYF. The CDR3 DNA reads TGTGCCTGGAGTGTAGGGGGAGAGCTGTACTTC.

This clonotype was picked up a small number of times. This sequence joins TRBV3-1 and TRBJ2-7; D is uncertain. CDR1 is LGHDT, CDR2 YNNKEL, per germline (reference sequence). The CDR3 has 15 amino acids. V was clipped by 4 bases and J by 2 bases, with 15 bases between them. Written as DNA, the CDR3 is TGTGCCAGCAGCCCCTCGCGGACGGCAACCTACGAGCAGTACTTC. This translates into CASSPSRTATYEQYF.

The chain uses TRBV6-5 and TRBJ2-1, with 10 bases identical to TRBD2. The CDR3 has 16 residues. V shed 3 bases and J 10 bases; nucleotides not matched to a gene: 12. Germline CDR1 is MNHEY and CDR2 is SVGAGI. The CDR3 DNA follows: TGTGCCAGCAGTTATATAAGGCTAGCGGGAGATGGGGAGCAGTTCTTC. Residues: CASSYIRLAGDGEQFF.

The rearrangement uses TRBV12-3 or TRBV12-4 and TRBJ1-2; D perhaps matches TRBD1 (6 bases). CDR3 length: 15 residues. V was clipped by 6 bases and J by 8 bases, with 22 bases between them. The DNA of the CDR3 is TGTGCCAGCAGCCACGGCCCGACAGGAGCGAACGGCTACACCTTC. It is translated as CASSHGPTGANGYTF.

The chain couples TRBV21-1 to TRBJ1-1; the table's TRBD1 call for D was not verified on the DNA. TRBV21-1 is a listed pseudogene. This CDR3 comprises 11 residues. The CDR3 coding sequence is TGTGCCAGCAGCAAAGGCTCCCTGTGGGGTTTT. This sequence encodes CASSKGSLWGF.

This clonotype has a count of ten or more. The V and J genes are TRBV7-2 and TRBJ2-5, with D hard to call. V lost 2 bases, J lost 3 bases, and 4 bases lay in between. Per germline, CDR1 SGHTA and CDR2 FQGNSA. There are 12 residues in the CDR3. CDR3 in DNA: TGTGCCAGCAGCTTAATGGAAGAGACCCAGTACTTC. Translating it yields CASSLMEETQYF.

This clonotype was observed a handful of times. Its ends do not fully match the called genes, so a read error is possible. The chain links TRBV20-1 to TRBJ2-2; TRBD2 might be the D (7 bases). CDR3 length equals 16 residues. CDR1 is DFQATT and CDR2 is SNEGSKA in the germline V gene (reference sequence). CDR3 nucleotides: TGCAGTGCTAGAGATCGTGGGGGGGCGAATACCGGGGAGCTGTTTTTT. Protein product: CSARDRGGANTGELFF.

Ten or more counts support this clonotype. J is TRBJ1-1 and V is TRBV29-1; unclear D gene. CDR1 and CDR2 from the germline V gene are SQVTM and ANQGSEA. Between the trimmed V and J ends, which lost 6 bases and 7 bases, there was a span of 12 bases. The CDR3 covers 11 residues. CDR3 coding DNA: TGCAGCGTCGTAGGCGCCTATGAAGCTTTCTTT. This encodes CSVVGAYEAFF.

The sample holds one count of this clonotype. The V call is TRBV4-1, the J call TRBJ2-1, with TRBD2 matching 7 bases. The V gene's germline CDR1 is MGHRA and CDR2 YSYEKL. Trimming removed 1 base from V and 7 bases from J; junction bases left unmatched: 4. This CDR3 is 14 amino acids long. CDR3 loop: CASSQVGAGNEQFF. CDR3 coding DNA: TGCGCCAGCAGCCAAGTTGGAGCGGGAAATGAGCAGTTCTTC.

In DNA, the CDR3 is TGTGCCAGCAGTCCTGCGTTGACAGGGGCCCCCTACGAGCAGTACTTC. The encoded protein is CASSPALTGAPYEQYF. This chain uses TRBV6-1 with TRBJ2-7, with TRBD1 identical over 8 bases. The germline gives CDR1 MNHNS, CDR2 SASEGT. This CDR3 has 16 residues. J lost 2 bases, V lost 5 bases, and 11 bases had no gene match.

The chain carries TRBV7-8 and TRBJ1-2; no clear D gene. V was shortened by 4 bases and J by 8 bases, with 8 bases between the two germline ends. CDR1 is SGHVS, CDR2 FQNEAQ, per germline. This CDR3 has 11 residues. The CDR3 sequence is CASSSPLGYTF. The CDR3 DNA sequence: TGTGCCAGCAGCTCCCCCCTAGGCTACACCTTC.

This clonotype was counted a few times. The chain carries TRBV12-3 or TRBV12-4 and TRBJ2-2, with D perhaps TRBD1 (6 bases). The CDR3 totals 16 residues. With 5 bases removed from V and 1 base from J, the gap between germline ends came to 14 bases. DNA for the CDR3: TGTGCCAGCAGTGTACCAACAGGGTTGAACACCGGGGAGCTGTTTTTT. Its protein product is CASSVPTGLNTGELFF.

The chain is built from TRBV9 and TRBJ2-7; possibly TRBD1 or TRBD2 for D (5 bases each). The V end lost 2 bases, the J end lost 1 base, and 19 bases lay between the germline ends. This CDR3 has 17 amino acids. Germline V CDR1 and CDR2: SGDLS, YYNGEE. The CDR3 DNA sequence: TGTGCCAGCAGCGTTCTCCCAGGCTCTGAGGGGTCCTACGAGCAGTACTTC. This codes for CASSVLPGSEGSYEQYF.

The chain joins TRBV12-3 or TRBV12-4 to TRBJ2-3; either TRBD1 or TRBD2 may supply D (5 bases each). This CDR3 is 16 amino acids long. V was trimmed by 5 bases and J by 0 bases, leaving 15 bases between them. CDR3 protein: CASSGETDQSTDTQYF. The CDR3 nucleotides are TGTGCCAGCAGTGGGGAGACAGATCAGAGCACAGATACGCAGTATTTT.

In its sample, this clonotype was seen a few times. The rearrangement uses TRBV5-5 and TRBJ2-7, with D perhaps assigned TRBD1 or TRBD2 (5 bases each). The CDR3 spans 15 residues. Germline V gene lookup returns CDR1 SGHKS and CDR2 YYEKEE (reference sequence). Trimming took 0 bases from V and 7 from J, leaving 17 bases between them. The CDR3 DNA reads as TGTGCCAGCAGCTTGGCCCGGGACCGACTGGTGGAGCAGTACTTC. Translation: CASSLARDRLVEQYF.

The chain uses TRBV15 and TRBJ2-7; 9 nucleotides line up with TRBD2. Germline CDR1 is LNHNV and CDR2 is YYDKDF (reference sequence). The trim removed 6 bases at V and 2 bases at J, leaving 8 bases unmatched. The CDR3 length is 15 residues. CDR3 in DNA: TGTGCCACCAGGACGACTAGCGGAGGTACCTACGAGCAGTACTTC. Its translation is CATRTTSGGTYEQYF.

The sample holds a few counts of this clonotype. The chain is built from TRBV3-1 and TRBJ2-7; TRBD2 might be the D (6 bases). The CDR3 is 14 amino acids. From germline, CDR1 is LGHDT and CDR2 YNNKEL (reference sequence). V lost 1 base, J lost 2 bases, and 9 bases lay in between. DNA for the CDR3: TGTGCCAGCAGCCAAGGCTGGGGGGCCTACGAGCAGTACTTC. The encoded protein is CASSQGWGAYEQYF.

This clonotype was recorded many times. The rearrangement uses TRBV7-9 and TRBJ1-2; D remains unclear. V lost 2 bases and J lost 4, with 14 bases in between. The CDR3 consists of 15 residues. The germline gives CDR1 SEHNR, CDR2 FQNEAQ (reference sequence). Here the CDR3 DNA reads TGTGCCAGCAGCTTATCGGGCTCTGGCTTCTATGGCTACACCTTC. Translation: CASSLSGSGFYGYTF.

This clonotype was seen repeatedly, ten times or more. This chain uses TRBV20-1 with TRBJ2-2; 11 bases align to TRBD2. CDR3 length: 16 residues. The germline CDR1 and CDR2 sequences are DFQATT and SNEGSKA (reference sequence). With V trimmed by 6 bases and J by 0 bases, 6 bases remained unmatched. The CDR3 region is CSAQASGGTNTGELFF. CDR3 in DNA: TGCAGTGCGCAAGCTAGCGGGGGGACGAACACCGGGGAGCTGTTTTTT.

A few counts support this clonotype. The chain joins TRBV5-1 to TRBJ2-2, with 7 positions matching TRBD1. Germline CDR1 SGHRS, CDR2 YFSETQ. This CDR3 has 14 amino acids. With V trimmed by 3 bases and J by 6 bases, 5 bases remained unmatched. The DNA for the CDR3 is TGCGCCAGCAGCTCGACAGGGAGTGCCGGGGAGCTGTTTTTT. This gives the protein CASSSTGSAGELFF.

This chain links TRBV11-2 with TRBJ2-1; TRBD2 matches 12 bases. After removal of 3 bases from V and 2 bases from J, the junction contained 11 bases not matched to a gene. CDR3 length: 19 amino acids. The germline V gene encodes CDR1 SGHAT and CDR2 FQNNGV. The CDR3 reads CASSFLTSGGAGPYNEQFF. CDR3 DNA sequence: TGTGCCAGCAGCTTTTTGACTAGCGGGGGAGCCGGGCCCTACAATGAGCAGTTCTTC.

The CDR3, as DNA: TGTGCCAGCAGCTTAGATTTCGTACAGAGGGGAAGCACAGATACGCAGTATTTT. It codes for CASSLDFVQRGSTDTQYF. J is TRBJ2-3 and V is TRBV11-2; tentatively, D is TRBD1 or TRBD2 (5 bases each). V shed 0 bases and J shed 0 bases, with 16 bases lying between them. Germline lookup yields CDR1 SGHAT and CDR2 FQNNGV. The CDR3 length is 18 residues.

This clonotype was counted between two and nine times. This sequence joins TRBV19 and TRBJ2-1, with 10 nucleotides matching TRBD1. The V gene end was trimmed by 10 bases and the J gene end by 5 bases; junction bases not matched to a gene: 8. There are 14 residues in the CDR3. Germline V CDR1 and CDR2: LNHDA, SQIVND (reference sequence). CDR3 residues: CATGDRGLDNEQFF. In nucleotides, the CDR3 is TGTGCCACTGGGGACAGGGGTTTGGACAATGAGCAGTTCTTC.